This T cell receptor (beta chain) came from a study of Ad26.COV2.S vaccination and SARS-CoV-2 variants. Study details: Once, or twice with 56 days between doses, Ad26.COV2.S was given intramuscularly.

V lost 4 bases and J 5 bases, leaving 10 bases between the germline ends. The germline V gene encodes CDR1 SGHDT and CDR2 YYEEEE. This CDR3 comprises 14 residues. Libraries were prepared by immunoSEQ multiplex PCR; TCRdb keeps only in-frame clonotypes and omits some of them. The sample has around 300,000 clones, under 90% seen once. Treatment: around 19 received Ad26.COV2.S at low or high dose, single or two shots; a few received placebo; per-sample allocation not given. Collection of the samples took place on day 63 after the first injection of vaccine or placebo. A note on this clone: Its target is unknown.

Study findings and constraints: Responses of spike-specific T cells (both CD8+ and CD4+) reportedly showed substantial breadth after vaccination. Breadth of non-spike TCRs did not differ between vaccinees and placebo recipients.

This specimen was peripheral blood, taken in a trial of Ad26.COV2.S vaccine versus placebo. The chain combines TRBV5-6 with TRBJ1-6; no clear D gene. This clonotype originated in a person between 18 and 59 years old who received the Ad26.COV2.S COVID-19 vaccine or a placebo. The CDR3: CASSLEVNNSPLHF. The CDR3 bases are TGTGCCAGCAGCCTGGAGGTGAATAATTCACCCCTCCACTTT.